This T cell receptor beta chain was identified during a study of blood T cell repertoires in COVID-19. Study in general: There were acute and convalescent COVID-19 samples, and they came from the United States, Italy and Spain. The cDNA or gDNA used as material had been derived from T cells, B-cell-depleted T cells, or PBMCs.

Per the original data handling: It was from reference gene primer amplification that nucleated cell counts were estimated. TCRdb keeps only in-frame clones here, not all; method: immunoSEQ multiplex PCR. Clone size and V and J calls were adopted from that table, with D and trimming inferred from the DNA. The sample consists of approximately 97,000 clones, over 75% of them appearing once. This CDR3 comprises 14 residues. CDR1 is LGHDT and CDR2 is YNNKEL in the germline V gene (reference sequence). Trimming removed 0 bases from V and 2 bases from J, with 8 bases in between. The chain is built from TRBV3-1 (or the pseudogene TRBV3-2) and TRBJ2-7; possibly TRBD2 for D (5 bases). Sequenced: peripheral blood. This clonotype was obtained from a man aged 55 to 70 with acute or convalescent COVID-19. The CDR3 here is CASSQDNGAYEQYF. DNA for the CDR3: TGTGCCAGCAGCCAAGATAACGGGGCCTACGAGCAGTACTTC.